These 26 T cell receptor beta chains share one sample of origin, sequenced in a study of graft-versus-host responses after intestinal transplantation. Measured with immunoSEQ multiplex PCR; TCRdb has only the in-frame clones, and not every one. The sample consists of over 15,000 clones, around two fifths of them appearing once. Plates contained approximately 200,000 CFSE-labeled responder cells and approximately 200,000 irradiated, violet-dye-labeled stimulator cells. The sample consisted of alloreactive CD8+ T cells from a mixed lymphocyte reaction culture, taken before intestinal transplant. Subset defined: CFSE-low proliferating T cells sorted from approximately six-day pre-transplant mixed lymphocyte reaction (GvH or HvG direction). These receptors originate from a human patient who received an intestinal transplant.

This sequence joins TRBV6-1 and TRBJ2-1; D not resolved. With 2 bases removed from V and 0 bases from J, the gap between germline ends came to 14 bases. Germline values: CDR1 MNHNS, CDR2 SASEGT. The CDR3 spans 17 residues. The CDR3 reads CASSEMLEISSYNEQFF. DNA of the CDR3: TGTGCCAGCAGTGAAATGTTGGAGATAAGCTCCTACAATGAGCAGTTCTTC.

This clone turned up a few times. The CDR3 nucleotides are TGTGCCAGCAGCCCGGGACCGCGCTACGAGCAGTACTTC. It yields the protein CASSPGPRYEQYF. This chain uses TRBV5-8 with TRBJ2-7; the D call may be TRBD1 or TRBD2 (5 bases each). V lost 4 bases to trimming and J lost 3 bases, with 11 bases between them. Germline loops: CDR1 SGHTS, CDR2 YDEGEE. The CDR3 is made up of 13 amino acids.

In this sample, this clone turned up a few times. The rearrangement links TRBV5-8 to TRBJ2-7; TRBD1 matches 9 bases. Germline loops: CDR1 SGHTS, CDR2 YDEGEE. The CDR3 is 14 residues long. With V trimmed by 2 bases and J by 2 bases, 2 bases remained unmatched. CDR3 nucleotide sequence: TGTGCCAGCAGCTTCGGGACAGGGACCTACGAGCAGTACTTC. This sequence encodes CASSFGTGTYEQYF.

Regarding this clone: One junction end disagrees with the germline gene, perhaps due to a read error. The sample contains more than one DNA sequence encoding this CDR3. The CDR3 DNA sequence: TGCGCCAGCAGCCACCTAGACAGGTATCGGGACTATGGCTACACCTTC. Its translation: CASSHLDRYRDYGYTF. The chain links TRBV5-5 to TRBJ1-2; D perhaps matches TRBD1 (6 bases). Per germline, CDR1 SGHKS and CDR2 YYEKEE (reference sequence). This CDR3 spans 16 amino acids.

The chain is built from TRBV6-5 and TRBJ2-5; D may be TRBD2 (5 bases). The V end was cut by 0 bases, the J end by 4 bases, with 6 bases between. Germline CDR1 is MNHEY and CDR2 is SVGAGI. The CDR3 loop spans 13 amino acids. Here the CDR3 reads CASSYSGRETQYF. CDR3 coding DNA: TGTGCCAGCAGTTACTCAGGGAGAGAGACCCAGTACTTC.

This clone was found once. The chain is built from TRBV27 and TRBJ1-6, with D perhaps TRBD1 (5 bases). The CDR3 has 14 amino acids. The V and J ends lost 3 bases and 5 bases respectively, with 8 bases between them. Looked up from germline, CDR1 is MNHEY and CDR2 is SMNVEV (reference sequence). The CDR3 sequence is CASSFGGNNSPLHF. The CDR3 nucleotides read TGTGCCAGCAGTTTTGGGGGGAATAATTCACCCCTCCACTTT.

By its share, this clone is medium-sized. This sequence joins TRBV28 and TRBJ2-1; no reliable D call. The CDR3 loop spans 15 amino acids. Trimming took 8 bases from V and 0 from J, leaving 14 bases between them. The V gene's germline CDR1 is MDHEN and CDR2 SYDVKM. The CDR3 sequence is CASLNLKSSYNEQFF. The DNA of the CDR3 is TGTGCCAGCTTGAACCTGAAGAGCTCCTACAATGAGCAGTTCTTC. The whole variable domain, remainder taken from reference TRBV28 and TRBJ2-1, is DVKVTQSSRYLVKRTGEKVFLECVQDMDHENMFWYRQDPGLGLRLIYFSYDVKMKEKGDIPEGYSVSREKKERFSLILESASTNQTSMYLCASLNLKSSYNEQFFGPGTRLTVL.

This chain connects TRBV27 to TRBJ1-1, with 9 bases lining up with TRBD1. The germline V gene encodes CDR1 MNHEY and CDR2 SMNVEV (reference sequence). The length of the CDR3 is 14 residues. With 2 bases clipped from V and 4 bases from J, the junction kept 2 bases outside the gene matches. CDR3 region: CASSLTGGFTEAFF. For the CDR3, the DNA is TGTGCCAGCAGTTTAACAGGGGGCTTCACTGAAGCTTTCTTT.

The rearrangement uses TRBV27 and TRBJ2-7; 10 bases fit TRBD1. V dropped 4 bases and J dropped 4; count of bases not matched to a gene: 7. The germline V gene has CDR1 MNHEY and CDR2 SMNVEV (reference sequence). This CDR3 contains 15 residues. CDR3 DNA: TGTGCCAGCAGTTCCTTGACAGGGGGCCAATACGAGCAGTACTTC. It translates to CASSSLTGGQYEQYF.

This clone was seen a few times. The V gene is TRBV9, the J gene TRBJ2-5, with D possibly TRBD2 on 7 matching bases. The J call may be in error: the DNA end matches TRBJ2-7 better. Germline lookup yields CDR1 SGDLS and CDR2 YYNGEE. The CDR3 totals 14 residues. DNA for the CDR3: TGTGCCAGCAGCCTAGGGGGGAGGGCCTACGAGCAGTACTTC. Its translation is CASSLGGRAYEQYF.

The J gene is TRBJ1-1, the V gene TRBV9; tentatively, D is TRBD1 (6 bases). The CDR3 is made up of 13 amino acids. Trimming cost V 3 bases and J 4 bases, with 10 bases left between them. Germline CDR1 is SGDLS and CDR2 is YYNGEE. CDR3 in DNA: TGTGCCAGCAGCGGAACAGGGACCACTGAAGCTTTCTTT. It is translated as CASSGTGTTEAFF.

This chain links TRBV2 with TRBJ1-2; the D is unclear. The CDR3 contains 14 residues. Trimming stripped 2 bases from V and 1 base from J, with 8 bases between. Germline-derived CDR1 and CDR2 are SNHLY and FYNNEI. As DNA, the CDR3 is TGTGCCAGCAGTGAATTTTGGTATAACTATGGCTACACCTTC. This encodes CASSEFWYNYGYTF.

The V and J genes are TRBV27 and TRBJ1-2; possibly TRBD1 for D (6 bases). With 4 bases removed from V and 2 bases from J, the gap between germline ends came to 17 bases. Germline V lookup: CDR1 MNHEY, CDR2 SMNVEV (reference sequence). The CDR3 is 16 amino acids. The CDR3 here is CASSSLRTVVNYGYTF. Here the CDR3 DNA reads TGTGCCAGCAGTTCTTTAAGGACAGTGGTAAACTATGGCTACACCTTC.

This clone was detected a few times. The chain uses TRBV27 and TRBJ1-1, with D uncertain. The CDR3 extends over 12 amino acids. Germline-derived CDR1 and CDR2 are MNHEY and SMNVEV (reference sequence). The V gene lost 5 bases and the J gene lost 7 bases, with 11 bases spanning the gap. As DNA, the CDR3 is TGTGCCAGCAGTGACCCGGGGATTGAAGCTTTCTTT. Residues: CASSDPGIEAFF.

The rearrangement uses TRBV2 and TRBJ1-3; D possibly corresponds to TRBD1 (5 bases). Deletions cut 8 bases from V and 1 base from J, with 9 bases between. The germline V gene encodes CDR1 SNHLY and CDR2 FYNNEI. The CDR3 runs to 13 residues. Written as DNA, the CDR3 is TGTGCCAGCCTGACAGATTCTGGAAACACCATATATTTT. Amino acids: CASLTDSGNTIYF.

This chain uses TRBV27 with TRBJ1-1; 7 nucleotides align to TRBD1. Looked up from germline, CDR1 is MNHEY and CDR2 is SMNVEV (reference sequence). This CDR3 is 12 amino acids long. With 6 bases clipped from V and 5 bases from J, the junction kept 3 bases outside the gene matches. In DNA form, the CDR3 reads TGTGCCAGCAGCCCGACAGGGACTGAAGCTTTCTTT. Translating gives CASSPTGTEAFF.

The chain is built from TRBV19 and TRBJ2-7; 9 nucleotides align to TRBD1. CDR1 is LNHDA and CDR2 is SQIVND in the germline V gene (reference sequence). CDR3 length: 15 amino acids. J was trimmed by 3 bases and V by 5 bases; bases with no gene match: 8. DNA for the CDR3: TGTGCCAGTAGTTATGGGACAGGGAGTTTCTACGAGCAGTACTTC. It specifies CASSYGTGSFYEQYF.

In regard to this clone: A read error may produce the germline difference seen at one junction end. DNA of the CDR3: TGTGCCATCAGTGAGGGGTCGGCGGGAGACTCGGAAGAGGACGAGCAGTACTTC. Its translation is CAISEGSAGDSEEDEQYF. The V and J genes are TRBV6-1 and TRBJ2-7, with TRBD2 matching 7 bases. The length of the CDR3 is 18 residues. Per the germline V gene, CDR1 is MNHNS and CDR2 is SASEGT.

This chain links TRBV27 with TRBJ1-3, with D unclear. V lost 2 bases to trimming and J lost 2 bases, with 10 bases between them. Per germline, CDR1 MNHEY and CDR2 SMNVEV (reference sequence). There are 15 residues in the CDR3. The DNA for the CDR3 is TGTGCCAGCAGTTTACGGTGGGAGACTGGAAACACCATATATTTT. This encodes CASSLRWETGNTIYF.

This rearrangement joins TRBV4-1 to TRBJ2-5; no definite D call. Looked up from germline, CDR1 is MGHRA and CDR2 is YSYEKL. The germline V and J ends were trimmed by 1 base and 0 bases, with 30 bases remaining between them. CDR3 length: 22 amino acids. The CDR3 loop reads CASSQARWKLRGEKEYQETQYF. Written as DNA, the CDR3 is TGCGCCAGCAGCCAAGCTCGGTGGAAGTTGAGAGGAGAAAAGGAGTACCAAGAGACCCAGTACTTC.

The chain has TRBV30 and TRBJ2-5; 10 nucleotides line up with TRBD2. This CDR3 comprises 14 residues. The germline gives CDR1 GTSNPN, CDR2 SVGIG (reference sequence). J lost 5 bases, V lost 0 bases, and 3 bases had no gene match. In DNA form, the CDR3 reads TGTGCCTGGAGTGTTTCGGGACTAGCGGAGACCCAGTACTTC. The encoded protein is CAWSVSGLAETQYF.

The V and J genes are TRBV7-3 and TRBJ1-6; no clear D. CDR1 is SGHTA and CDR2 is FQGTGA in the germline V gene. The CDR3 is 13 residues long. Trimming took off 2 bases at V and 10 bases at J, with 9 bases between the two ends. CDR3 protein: CASSLPPGSPLHF. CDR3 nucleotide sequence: TGTGCCAGCAGCTTACCGCCTGGGTCACCCCTCCACTTT.

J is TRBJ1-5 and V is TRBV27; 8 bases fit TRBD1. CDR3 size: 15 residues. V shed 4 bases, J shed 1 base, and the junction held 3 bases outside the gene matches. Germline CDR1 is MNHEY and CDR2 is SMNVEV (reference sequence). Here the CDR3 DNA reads TGTGCCAGCAGTTATAGGACAGGGAGCAATCAGCCCCAGCATTTT. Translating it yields CASSYRTGSNQPQHF.

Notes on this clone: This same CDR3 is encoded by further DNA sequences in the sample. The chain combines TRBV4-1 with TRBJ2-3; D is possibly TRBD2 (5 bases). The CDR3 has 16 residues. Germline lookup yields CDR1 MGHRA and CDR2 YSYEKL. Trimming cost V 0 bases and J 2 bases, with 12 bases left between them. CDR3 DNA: TGCGCCAGCAGCCAAGAGGAAGCGGCCCTCACAGATACGCAGTATTTT. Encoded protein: CASSQEEAALTDTQYF.

The CDR3 loop is CASSLADFTDTQYF. CDR3 DNA sequence: TGTGCCAGCAGCTTGGCGGACTTCACAGATACGCAGTATTTT. The chain employs TRBV5-5 and TRBJ2-3, with a weak D call TRBD2 (5 bases). Germline lookup yields CDR1 SGHKS and CDR2 YYEKEE (reference sequence). CDR3 size: 14 residues. V was trimmed by 0 bases and J by 2 bases, leaving 7 bases between them.

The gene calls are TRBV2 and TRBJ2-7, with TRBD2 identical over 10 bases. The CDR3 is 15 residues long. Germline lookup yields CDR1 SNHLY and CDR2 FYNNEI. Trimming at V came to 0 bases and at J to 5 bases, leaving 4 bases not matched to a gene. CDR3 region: CASSEAPGLADEQYF. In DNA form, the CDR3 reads TGTGCCAGCAGTGAAGCCCCCGGACTAGCGGACGAGCAGTACTTC.